Each of the 14 T cell receptor beta chains below was sequenced from the same sample in a study of T cell changes during pregnancy in multiple sclerosis. Assay: immunoSEQ multiplex PCR; the TCRdb copy retains only in-frame clones and omits some. The sample yields roughly 93,000 clones, roughly nine tenths seen once. This sample comprised peripheral blood, obtained after pregnancy. These receptors were collected from a female donor in good health, enrolled as a control in a pregnancy study.

V and J are TRBV5-1 and TRBJ1-2; D might be TRBD1 (6 bases). The CDR3 extends over 14 amino acids. Germline assignment: CDR1 SGHRS and CDR2 YFSETQ. The V end was cut by 6 bases, the J end by 8 bases, with 20 bases between. In nucleotides, the CDR3 is TGCGCCAGCAACCCAGGGGATAGAGCGCGAGGCTACACCTTC. Translation gives CASNPGDRARGYTF. Supplemented by reference TRBV5-1 and TRBJ1-2, the full variable domain reads KAGVTQTPRYLIKTRGQQVTLSCSPISGHRSVSWYQQTPGQGLQFLFEYFSETQRNKGNFPGRFSGRQFSNSRSEMNVSTLELGDSALYLCASNPGDRARGYTFGSGTRLTVV.

The V and J genes are TRBV7-9 and TRBJ2-7, with D perhaps TRBD2 (6 bases). V was trimmed by 5 bases and J by 9 bases, leaving 23 bases between them. CDR1 is SEHNR and CDR2 is FQNEAQ in the germline V gene (reference sequence). This CDR3 comprises 15 residues. The CDR3 spells CASSPSGGTAPVQYF. CDR3 nucleotide sequence: TGTGCCAGCAGCCCTTCGGGCGGGACGGCGCCAGTGCAGTACTTC.

This rearrangement joins TRBV18 to TRBJ1-4; perhaps TRBD1 as D (5 bases). The CDR3 runs to 15 residues. Germline-derived CDR1 and CDR2 are KGHSH and LQKENI. The germline V and J ends were trimmed by 4 bases and 5 bases, with 14 bases remaining between them. CDR3 sequence (DNA): TGTGCCAGCTCACGAGACAGCCTAATCAATGAAAAACTGTTTTTT. This translates into CASSRDSLINEKLFF.

The chain carries TRBV23-1 and TRBJ2-3; 7 bases line up with TRBD2. TRBV23-1 is an ORF; its function is uncertain. V lost 6 bases to trimming and J lost 8 bases; unmatched junction nucleotides: 5. This CDR3 has 12 amino acids. The CDR3 DNA is TGCGCCAGCAGAGCTAGCGGTGGTACGCAGTATTTT. It is translated as CASRASGGTQYF.

This rearrangement joins TRBV5-8 to TRBJ2-3; 9 nucleotides agree with TRBD2. Trimming removed 3 bases from V and 3 bases from J; junction bases left unmatched: 8. The germline V gene has CDR1 SGHTS and CDR2 YDEGEE. The CDR3 extends over 16 amino acids. The CDR3 here is CASSWATSGDTDTQYF. In nucleotides, the CDR3 is TGTGCCAGCAGCTGGGCGACTAGCGGAGATACAGATACGCAGTATTTT.

The V gene is TRBV13, the J gene TRBJ2-2; TRBD2 agrees at 11 bases. Germline CDR1 and CDR2: PRHDT and FYEKMQ (reference sequence). V shed 4 bases, J shed 6 bases, and the junction held 7 bases outside the gene matches. CDR3 length: 16 amino acids. CDR3 coding DNA: TGTGCCAGCAGCTACATAGCGGGAGGGTTTTCCGGGGAGCTGTTTTTT. Protein product: CASSYIAGGFSGELFF.

The chain combines TRBV7-6 with TRBJ2-1; D may be TRBD1 (5 bases). The CDR3 runs 13 residues. V was cut by 4 bases and J by 9 bases, with 13 bases left in between. The germline V gene encodes CDR1 SGHVS and CDR2 FNYEAQ. CDR3 amino acids: CASSYSGISEQFF. The CDR3 coding sequence is TGTGCCAGCAGCTACTCAGGGATTTCTGAGCAGTTCTTC.

The genes are TRBV18 and TRBJ2-5; D possibly corresponds to TRBD2 (6 bases). Deletions cut 3 bases from V and 5 bases from J, with 16 bases between. Germline V gives CDR1 KGHSH, CDR2 LQKENI. The CDR3 is made up of 15 amino acids. CDR3 sequence: CASSPNSGTWETQYF. CDR3 coding DNA: TGTGCCAGCTCACCTAACTCCGGGACTTGGGAGACCCAGTACTTC. Together with reference TRBV18 and TRBJ2-5, the CDR3 gives the full variable domain: NAGVMQNPRHLVRRRGQEARLRCSPMKGHSHVYWYRQLPEEGLKFMVYLQKENIIDESGMPKERFSAEFPKEGPSILRIQQVVRGDSAAYFCASSPNSGTWETQYFGPGTRLLVL.

J is TRBJ1-2 and V is TRBV9; TRBD1 aligns across 8 bases. In germline, CDR1 is SGDLS, CDR2 YYNGEE. Trimming at V came to 4 bases and at J to 3 bases, leaving 2 bases not matched to a gene. The CDR3 has 13 residues. Written as DNA, the CDR3 is TGTGCCAGCAGCCCGACAGGGGACTATGGCTACACCTTC. Its protein product is CASSPTGDYGYTF.

This chain links TRBV19 with TRBJ1-5, with TRBD1 identical over 11 bases. J was trimmed by 13 bases and V by 4 bases; bases with no gene match: 12. Germline values: CDR1 LNHDA, CDR2 SQIVND (reference sequence). The CDR3 sequence is 15 residues long. DNA for the CDR3: TGTGCCAGTAGTACACCGGGACAGGGGGTTGAGTCGCAGCATTTT. Protein sequence: CASSTPGQGVESQHF.

The CDR3 is CASRYKTGIQETQYF. The CDR3 bases are TGTGCCAGCAGATATAAAACAGGGATCCAAGAGACCCAGTACTTC. The chain couples TRBV27 to TRBJ2-5, with TRBD1 as a possible D gene (6 bases). This CDR3 has 15 amino acids. The germline V gene encodes CDR1 MNHEY and CDR2 SMNVEV (reference sequence). V was cut by 6 bases and J by 1 base, with 15 bases left in between.

This sequence joins TRBV27 and TRBJ2-7, with D maybe TRBD1 (6 bases). The CDR3 sequence is 13 residues long. Trimming removed 5 bases from V and 5 bases from J, with 13 bases in between. CDR1 is MNHEY, CDR2 SMNVEV, per germline (reference sequence). Here the CDR3 reads CASSPPYRDEQYF. For the CDR3, the DNA is TGTGCCAGCAGTCCCCCCTACAGGGACGAGCAGTACTTC.

This chain uses TRBV7-2 with TRBJ2-4; 9 nucleotides line up with TRBD1. The CDR3 runs 13 residues. The V gene end was trimmed by 5 bases and the J gene end by 9 bases; junction bases not matched to a gene: 5. Germline assignment: CDR1 SGHTA and CDR2 FQGNSA. CDR3 region: CASSTRDRAIQYF. CDR3 nucleotides: TGTGCCAGCAGCACCCGGGACAGGGCCATTCAGTACTTC.

The rearrangement links TRBV7-9 to TRBJ1-1; D gene unclear. The V gene's germline CDR1 is SEHNR and CDR2 FQNEAQ (reference sequence). With 1 base removed from V and 0 bases from J, the gap between germline ends came to 6 bases. The CDR3 length is 14 residues. DNA of the CDR3: TGTGCCAGCAGCTTAGTTAGTATGAACACTGAAGCTTTCTTT. Encoded protein: CASSLVSMNTEAFF.